This record covers a single T cell receptor (beta chain). No antigen is known for it. Per-base qualities were not stored, and no clone one base away is much larger. These data originate in a study of cytotoxic CD8 clonotypes in ibrutinib-treated CLL (dated by TCRdb to the early 2020s). For the wider study: The cohort was composed of some twelve relapsed/refractory and roughly 14 treatment-naive patients; IGHV unmutated status was identified in some 17 patients. Of the 85 to 90 participants in the trial, approximately 25 had longitudinal samples available. The response samples were drawn at a median of 12 months into treatment, with a range of roughly 6 to 36 months. Cryopreserved peripheral blood mononuclear cells were obtained before treatment, at response, and at either sustained remission or disease progression. Responses were partial in 25 or so patients and complete in 2; after median around 68 months follow-up, some 15 stayed in remission and roughly twelve progressed. On average, each sample yielded about 250,000 productive templates and 80,000 to 95,000 productive rearrangements. Every remission and progressive disease sample was obtained while ibrutinib was still being received by the patients.

Per the publication, the time point label means: approximately 25 months on ibrutinib. For TCR beta library preparation, roughly 2 micrograms of genomic DNA was extracted from cryopreserved PBMCs. Longitudinal blood samples from CLL patients on ibrutinib monotherapy were analyzed using high-throughput TCR beta sequencing. The patients took part in an open-label, single-center phase 2 trial of ibrutinib monotherapy. On the study overall, not on this receptor specifically: Baseline clonality exceeded that of age-matched healthy donors and correlated strongly with circulating CD8+ T-cell counts. Public clonotypes were rare and either contracted or stayed stable during treatment, and the rise in clonality at ibrutinib response reflected the expansion of private clonotypes. Lymph node repertoires were not examined, and the timing of sampling was not matched between patients in sustained remission and those whose disease progressed. At ibrutinib response clonality went up, during sustained remission it held steady, and at progression it dropped back toward baseline.

On a MiSeq, deep resolution sequencing aimed for a depth between 1 in 1 million and 1 in 200,000 T cells, with each clonotype covered around 9.2x on average. The immunoSEQ hsTCRB Kit was used to generate TCR beta libraries. The authors' pipeline ran thus. ImmunoSEQ Data Assistant and ImmunoSEQ Analyzer were used for data analysis, and V, D and J genes were assigned according to IMGT definitions. Clonality, which ranges from 0 to 1, was calculated by subtracting the normalized Shannon entropy of productive rearrangement frequencies from one. Public clonotype analysis was restricted to overrepresented clonotypes comprising at least 0.05% of each patient's repertoire. About twelve repertoires from age-matched healthy donors, obtained from immuneACCESS, served as clonality controls. TCRdb carries this immuneACCESS record with in-frame sequences only. Its versions omit some clonotypes, under half of them owing to an unresolved V gene in the studies checked, with the rest unexplained. The V and J calls and clone size are taken from that table; D and trimming were inferred from the DNA. This sample holds hundreds of thousands of clones; 70% were observed only once. About 16% of the sample is in the top ten clones.

The V end gives up 5 bases and the J end 4 bases, leaving 9 bases in the junction not matched to a gene. Sequences LNHDA (CDR1) and SQIVND (CDR2) are obtained from the germline V gene (reference sequence). The CDR3 goes from the cysteine to the phenylalanine over 16 residues. Here the CDR3 DNA is all that survives: 48 bases in frame from base 1. The clonotype comes from a human donor with chronic lymphocytic leukemia. The sequencing here drew on PBMCs, taken after 24 months of ibrutinib treatment. The chain uses TRBV19 and TRBJ2-3; the central 10 bases match TRBD2. CDR3 loop: CASSPRDLAGADTQYF. The nucleotides read TGTGCCAGTAGTCCTAGGGATCTAGCGGGAGCAGATACGCAGTATTTT.